This T cell receptor beta chain was retrieved from a study of low-dose radiotherapy and immunotherapy resistance in tumors. Germline CDR1 and CDR2: SGHRS and YFSETQ. Trimming shortened V by 0 bases and J by 3 bases, and 6 bases separated the two germline ends. This CDR3 has 13 amino acids. Time point indicated: before trial treatment. Gene-specific TRAV and TRBV primers were used for first-strand cDNA, covering alpha and beta chains. TCRs underwent around 18 PCR cycles of amplification with a constant-region primer and V-primer adapter. TCRdb redid the calling of the reads with MiXCR, one entry per CDR3 protein. The top ten clones hold more than 4.5% of a sample with approximately 89,000 distinct CDR3 sequences, 15% to 20% of them seen once.

The origin of this receptor is a male donor with prostate cancer. The chain joins TRBV5-1 to TRBJ1-1; D ambiguous. The specimen was PBMCs, collected before treatment. This CDR3 is CASSLDTHTEAFF. CDR3 bases: TGCGCCAGCAGCTTGGACACCCACACTGAAGCTTTCTTT.